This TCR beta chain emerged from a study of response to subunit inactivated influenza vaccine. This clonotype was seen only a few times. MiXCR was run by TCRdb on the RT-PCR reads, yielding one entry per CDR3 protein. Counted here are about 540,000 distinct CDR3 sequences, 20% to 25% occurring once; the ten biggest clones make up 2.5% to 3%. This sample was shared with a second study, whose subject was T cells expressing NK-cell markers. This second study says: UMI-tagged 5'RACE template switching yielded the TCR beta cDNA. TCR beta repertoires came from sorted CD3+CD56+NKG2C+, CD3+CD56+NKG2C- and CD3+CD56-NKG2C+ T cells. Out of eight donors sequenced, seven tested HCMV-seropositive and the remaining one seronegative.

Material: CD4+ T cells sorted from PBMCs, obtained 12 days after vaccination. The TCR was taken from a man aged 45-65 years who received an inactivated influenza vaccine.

In DNA, the CDR3 is TGTGCCAGCAGCCGAGACGCCGGGGAGCTGTTTTTT. It is translated as CASSRDAGELFF. The rearrangement joins TRBV11-2 to TRBJ2-2; D gene uncertain. The V and J ends lost 5 bases and 6 bases respectively, with 7 bases between them. In germline, CDR1 is SGHAT, CDR2 FQNNGV. The CDR3 is 12 amino acids.